This T cell receptor beta chain appears in the sequencing data of a study of T cell responses to AZD1222 COVID-19 vaccine. Study as a whole: Pooling covered second doses at about 4 or about 12 weeks.

The CDR3 totals 11 residues. Germline lookup yields CDR1 MNHNY and CDR2 SVGAGI (reference sequence). V was shortened by 8 bases and J by 7 bases, with 11 bases between the two germline ends. Libraries were prepared by immunoSEQ multiplex PCR; TCRdb keeps only in-frame clonotypes and omits some of them. The table includes about 99,000 clones, approximately 90% detected once. Concerning this clone: Antigen: not known.

Whole-study findings and limits: Distributed over spike, vaccine-associated CD4 TCRs predominated at 160-218 and 743-854. Repertoires were obtained solely post-peak T cell response. Among spike-specific TCRs, nearly half reportedly target unmutated variant regions.

This chain connects TRBV6-6 to TRBJ1-1; the D is unclear. Sequenced material: peripheral blood, taken on day 0 of AZD1222 vaccination. The receptor was derived from an adult in good health. The chain's CDR3 is CASRRTGEAFF. The CDR3 DNA reads TGTGCCAGCCGGCGGACGGGTGAAGCTTTCTTT.